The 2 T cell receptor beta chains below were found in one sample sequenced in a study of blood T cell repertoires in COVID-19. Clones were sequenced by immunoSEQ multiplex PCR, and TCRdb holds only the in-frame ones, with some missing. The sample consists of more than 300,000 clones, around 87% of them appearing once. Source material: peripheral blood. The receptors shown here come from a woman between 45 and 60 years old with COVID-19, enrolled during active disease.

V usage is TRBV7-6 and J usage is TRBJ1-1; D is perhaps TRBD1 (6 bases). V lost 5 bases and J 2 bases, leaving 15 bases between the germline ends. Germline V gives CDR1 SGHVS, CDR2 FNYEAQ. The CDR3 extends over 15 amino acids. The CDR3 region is CASSGTRGINTEAFF. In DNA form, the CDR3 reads TGTGCCAGCAGCGGAACCAGGGGAATAAACACTGAAGCTTTCTTT. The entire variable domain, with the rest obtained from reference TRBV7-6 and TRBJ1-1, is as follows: GAGVSQSPRYKVTKRGQDVALRCDPISGHVSLYWYRQALGQGPEFLTYFNYEAQQDKSGLPNDRFSAERPEGSISTLTIQRTEQRDSAMYRCASSGTRGINTEAFFGQGTRLTVV.

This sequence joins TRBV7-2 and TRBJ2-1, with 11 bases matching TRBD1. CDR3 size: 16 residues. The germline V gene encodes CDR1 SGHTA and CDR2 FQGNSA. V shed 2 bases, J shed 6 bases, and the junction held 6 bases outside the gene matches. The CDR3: CASSLLPGTGGNEQFF. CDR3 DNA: TGTGCCAGCAGCTTACTGCCCGGGACAGGGGGCAATGAGCAGTTCTTC.